Listed below are T cell receptor beta chains from one sample, sequenced in a study of technical replicates of blood from several donors. The protocol was immunoSEQ multiplex PCR, while the TCRdb copy is restricted to in-frame clones and leaves out a portion. The profile covers 80,000 to 95,000 clones, with just under 95% appearing a single time and about 0.25% taken by the ten largest. The sample was T cells isolated from PBMCs. The source of these receptors is a human donor in good health. The CDR3 runs from the conserved cysteine through the conserved F or W. The D gene is left open where the match is weak. Only part of the rows carry a size: once, few, many, or a class if the clone is expanded.

J gene: TRBJ1-1
V gene: TRBV5-5
D gene: -
clone size: -
CDR3 protein: CASSWEGGRTEAFF
CDR3 DNA: TGTGCCAGCAGCTGGGAGGGTGGTAGGACTGAAGCTTTCTTT

J gene: TRBJ1-5
V gene: TRBV7-9
D gene: -
clone size: -
CDR3 protein: CASSPGVQPQHF
CDR3 DNA: TGTGCCAGCAGCCCGGGGGTTCAGCCCCAGCATTTT

J gene: TRBJ1-2
V gene: TRBV30
D gene: -
clone size: once
CDR3 protein: CAWRGVNYGYTF
CDR3 DNA: TGTGCCTGGAGAGGGGTTAACTATGGCTACACCTTC

J gene: TRBJ2-2
V gene: TRBV15
D gene: -
clone size: -
CDR3 protein: CASRPGTFNTGELFF
CDR3 DNA: TGTGCCAGCCGCCCCGGGACTTTTAACACCGGGGAGCTGTTTTTT

J gene: TRBJ1-6
V gene: TRBV18
D gene: TRBD1
clone size: -
CDR3 protein: CASSPGQIGNSPLHF
CDR3 DNA: TGTGCCAGCTCACCGGGACAGATAGGGAATTCACCCCTCCACTTT

J gene: TRBJ2-2
V gene: TRBV7-6
D gene: TRBD2
clone size: -
CDR3 protein: CASSLSSWDLAGGSGELFF
CDR3 DNA: TGTGCCAGCAGCTTATCATCCTGGGACCTAGCGGGGGGCTCCGGGGAGCTGTTTTTT

J gene: TRBJ2-1
V gene: TRBV9
D gene: TRBD2
clone size: -
CDR3 protein: CASSVVGGGSYNEQFF
CDR3 DNA: TGTGCCAGCAGCGTAGTGGGCGGGGGGTCCTACAATGAGCAGTTCTTC

J gene: TRBJ2-2
V gene: TRBV11-2
D gene: TRBD1
clone size: -
CDR3 protein: CASSNQGATGELFF
CDR3 DNA: TGTGCCAGCAGCAACCAGGGGGCCACCGGGGAGCTGTTTTTT

J gene: TRBJ2-1
V gene: TRBV7-3
D gene: -
clone size: -
CDR3 protein: CASSLAGQSDNEQFF
CDR3 DNA: TGTGCCAGCAGCTTAGCAGGGCAATCGGACAATGAGCAGTTCTTC

J gene: TRBJ2-7
V gene: TRBV25-1
D gene: TRBD2
clone size: -
CDR3 protein: CASSVKASGSYEQYF
CDR3 DNA: TGTGCCAGCAGTGTAAAAGCTAGCGGGAGCTACGAGCAGTACTTC

J gene: TRBJ2-2
V gene: TRBV19
D gene: -
clone size: -
CDR3 protein: CASSIRGPNTGELFF
CDR3 DNA: TGTGCCAGTAGTATCAGGGGACCGAACACCGGGGAGCTGTTTTTT

J gene: TRBJ2-7
V gene: TRBV5-1
D gene: TRBD2
clone size: -
CDR3 protein: CASSLLAGGHYEQYF
CDR3 DNA: TGCGCCAGCAGCTTGTTAGCGGGAGGCCACTACGAGCAGTACTTC

J gene: TRBJ1-5
V gene: TRBV2
D gene: TRBD1
clone size: -
CDR3 protein: CASNSGTGVNQPQHF
CDR3 DNA: TGTGCCAGCAATTCCGGGACAGGGGTCAACCAGCCCCAGCATTTT

J gene: TRBJ2-5
V gene: TRBV14
D gene: -
clone size: -
CDR3 protein: CASSQDRGQETQYF
CDR3 DNA: TGTGCCAGCAGCCAAGACAGGGGCCAAGAGACCCAGTACTTC

J gene: TRBJ1-1
V gene: TRBV14
D gene: -
clone size: -
CDR3 protein: CASSQAGYTEAFF
CDR3 DNA: TGTGCCAGCAGCCAAGCGGGGTACACTGAAGCTTTCTTT

J gene: TRBJ2-7
V gene: TRBV6-5
D gene: TRBD2
clone size: -
CDR3 protein: CASRGQAGVPYEQYF
CDR3 DNA: TGTGCCAGCAGAGGTCAGGCGGGGGTTCCCTACGAGCAGTACTTC

J gene: TRBJ2-3
V gene: TRBV27
D gene: TRBD2
clone size: few
CDR3 protein: CASSRVAGADTQYF
CDR3 DNA: TGTGCCAGCAGTAGGGTAGCGGGGGCAGATACGCAGTATTTT

J gene: TRBJ1-2
V gene: TRBV30
D gene: TRBD1
clone size: few
CDR3 protein: CAWISGQLYGYTF
CDR3 DNA: TGTGCCTGGATTTCGGGACAGCTATATGGCTACACCTTC

J gene: TRBJ2-7
V gene: TRBV4-2
D gene: -
clone size: once
CDR3 protein: CASSQYRDSTYEQYF
CDR3 DNA: TGTGCCAGCAGCCAATACCGGGACTCAACCTACGAGCAGTACTTC

J gene: TRBJ1-1
V gene: TRBV7-9
D gene: TRBD1
clone size: -
CDR3 protein: CASSSDRVRNTEAFF
CDR3 DNA: TGTGCCAGCAGCTCGGACAGGGTTAGGAACACTGAAGCTTTCTTT

J gene: TRBJ1-1
V gene: TRBV5-1
D gene: -
clone size: -
CDR3 protein: CASTGVAEAFF
CDR3 DNA: TGCGCCAGCACCGGGGTGGCTGAAGCTTTCTTT

J gene: TRBJ2-5
V gene: TRBV9
D gene: -
clone size: -
CDR3 protein: CASSVEGRVPVEETQYF
CDR3 DNA: TGTGCCAGCAGCGTAGAAGGCAGGGTGCCGGTTGAGGAGACCCAGTACTTC

J gene: TRBJ2-5
V gene: TRBV9
D gene: TRBD2
clone size: -
CDR3 protein: CASSVAPGLAGGRQETQYF
CDR3 DNA: TGTGCCAGCAGCGTAGCCCCGGGACTAGCGGGGGGCCGGCAAGAGACCCAGTACTTC

J gene: TRBJ2-7
V gene: TRBV14
D gene: TRBD2
clone size: once
CDR3 protein: CASSRGTSGSEQYF
CDR3 DNA: TGTGCCAGCAGCCGAGGAACTAGCGGGAGCGAGCAGTACTTC

J gene: TRBJ2-7
V gene: TRBV5-1
D gene: -
clone size: once
CDR3 protein: CASSPEGGFITYEQYF
CDR3 DNA: TGCGCCAGCAGCCCCGAAGGCGGATTTATTACCTACGAGCAGTACTTC

J gene: TRBJ2-1
V gene: TRBV6-6
D gene: -
clone size: once
CDR3 protein: CASSLTSREQFF
CDR3 DNA: TGTGCCAGCAGCTTGACTAGTCGGGAGCAGTTCTTC

J gene: TRBJ2-3
V gene: TRBV13
D gene: -
clone size: -
CDR3 protein: CASLRRQGGHTQYF
CDR3 DNA: TGTGCCAGCCTTAGGCGGCAGGGCGGACATACGCAGTATTTT

J gene: TRBJ2-7
V gene: TRBV6-1
D gene: TRBD1
clone size: -
CDR3 protein: CASSEMKRTGSTYEQYF
CDR3 DNA: TGTGCCAGCAGTGAAATGAAAAGGACAGGCAGTACCTACGAGCAGTACTTC

J gene: TRBJ2-1
V gene: TRBV11-3
D gene: -
clone size: -
CDR3 protein: CASSPGVGDEQFF
CDR3 DNA: TGTGCCAGCAGCCCAGGGGTAGGCGATGAGCAGTTCTTC

J gene: TRBJ1-2
V gene: TRBV5-5
D gene: -
clone size: few
CDR3 protein: CASSFQGYGYTF
CDR3 DNA: TGTGCCAGCAGCTTCCAGGGGTATGGCTACACCTTC

J gene: TRBJ2-7
V gene: TRBV6-5
D gene: TRBD1
clone size: -
CDR3 protein: CASSYGGTGRAREQYF
CDR3 DNA: TGTGCCAGCAGTTACGGGGGGACAGGGAGGGCGCGCGAGCAGTACTTC

J gene: TRBJ2-7
V gene: TRBV4-1
D gene: -
clone size: -
CDR3 protein: CASSLRVTGMTYEQYF
CDR3 DNA: TGCGCCAGCAGTCTTAGGGTGACAGGAATGACCTACGAGCAGTACTTC

J gene: TRBJ2-2
V gene: TRBV4-1
D gene: TRBD2
clone size: -
CDR3 protein: CASSQEGGSGRGELFF
CDR3 DNA: TGCGCCAGCAGCCAAGAGGGGGGGAGCGGGAGAGGGGAGCTGTTTTTT

J gene: TRBJ2-7
V gene: TRBV6-5
D gene: -
clone size: -
CDR3 protein: CASSYRGQSFYEQYF
CDR3 DNA: TGTGCCAGCAGTTACCGCGGACAGTCTTTCTACGAGCAGTACTTC

J gene: TRBJ2-1
V gene: TRBV5-4
D gene: -
clone size: -
CDR3 protein: CASSFSSFDEQFF
CDR3 DNA: TGTGCCAGCAGCTTTTCTAGCTTCGATGAGCAGTTCTTC

J gene: TRBJ1-2
V gene: TRBV5-1
D gene: TRBD1
clone size: -
CDR3 protein: CASSLWTGGGYTF
CDR3 DNA: TGCGCCAGCAGCTTGTGGACAGGGGGAGGCTACACCTTC

J gene: TRBJ2-2
V gene: TRBV27
D gene: -
clone size: -
CDR3 protein: CASSFRSYTGELFF
CDR3 DNA: TGTGCCAGCAGTTTTCGTTCGTACACCGGGGAGCTGTTTTTT

J gene: TRBJ1-2
V gene: TRBV6-1
D gene: -
clone size: few
CDR3 protein: CASSEAGQDYGYTF
CDR3 DNA: TGTGCCAGCAGTGAAGCGGGGCAGGACTATGGCTACACCTTC

J gene: TRBJ1-6
V gene: TRBV19
D gene: -
clone size: -
CDR3 protein: CASSIAQGRVSPLHF
CDR3 DNA: TGTGCCAGTAGTATAGCCCAGGGTCGGGTTTCACCCCTCCACTTT

J gene: TRBJ2-3
V gene: TRBV19
D gene: -
clone size: -
CDR3 protein: CASSTFTDFYPDTQYF
CDR3 DNA: TGTGCCAGTAGTACTTTCACGGACTTTTACCCAGATACGCAGTATTTT

J gene: TRBJ2-7
V gene: TRBV4-1
D gene: TRBD1
clone size: -
CDR3 protein: CASSQGALDREQYF
CDR3 DNA: TGCGCCAGCAGCCAAGGGGCCTTGGACAGGGAGCAGTACTTC

J gene: TRBJ2-7
V gene: TRBV27
D gene: TRBD1
clone size: -
CDR3 protein: CASSFLGQVDEQYF
CDR3 DNA: TGTGCCAGCAGTTTTCTGGGACAGGTGGACGAGCAGTACTTC

J gene: TRBJ2-1
V gene: TRBV7-9
D gene: TRBD2
clone size: -
CDR3 protein: CASSSGRLSGRARNEQFF
CDR3 DNA: TGTGCCAGCAGCTCTGGAAGACTAAGCGGGAGGGCCCGTAATGAGCAGTTCTTC

J gene: TRBJ1-5
V gene: TRBV6-4
D gene: -
clone size: -
CDR3 protein: CASSDSGGRVNQPQHF
CDR3 DNA: TGTGCCAGCAGTGACTCGGGGGGGCGTGTCAATCAGCCCCAGCATTTT

J gene: TRBJ1-5
V gene: TRBV29-1
D gene: TRBD1
clone size: -
CDR3 protein: CSVTTGTGGQPQHF
CDR3 DNA: TGCAGCGTTACAACCGGGACAGGGGGTCAGCCCCAGCATTTT